Listed below are T cell receptor beta chains from one sample, sequenced in a study of identical twins. MiXCR, run by TCRdb on the 5' RACE reads, gives a single entry per CDR3 protein. The sample includes 300,000 to 400,000 distinct CDR3 sequences, roughly an eighth of them seen just once. The sample was also reused in another study, on yellow fever vaccine responses in identical twins.

The specimen sequenced was CD8+ T cells sorted from blood. The origin of the receptors is a woman between 18 and 29 years old in good health. Both conserved end residues are part of each CDR3. D genes are given only for firm matches. The size entry is marked missing in some rows and otherwise reads once, few, many or a size class.

few	NA	15	TRBV20-1	TRBJ2-1	CSAPLQDSSYNEQFF	TGCAGTGCACCCCTACAGGACAGCTCCTACAATGAGCAGTTCTTC
few	NA	16	TRBV28	TRBJ2-5	CASRYAAGVLQETQYF	TGTGCCAGCCGCTACGCAGCTGGTGTCCTCCAAGAGACCCAGTACTTC
NA	NA	13	TRBV11-3	TRBJ2-1	CASSLGTVDEQFF	TGTGCCAGCAGCTTAGGTACTGTCGATGAGCAGTTCTTC
many	NA	16	TRBV25-1	TRBJ1-1	CASSVQYSRGGTEAFF	TGTGCCAGCAGTGTCCAATATAGCCGTGGAGGGACTGAAGCTTTCTTT
few	NA	18	TRBV28	TRBJ1-5	CASRPLHPAGTFGQPQHF	TGTGCCAGCAGACCGCTTCATCCGGCCGGGACCTTTGGACAGCCCCAGCATTTT
NA	NA	13	TRBV20-1	TRBJ2-2	CSFSGGNTGELFF	TGCAGTTTCTCTGGGGGGAACACCGGGGAGCTGTTTTTT
few	TRBD2	16	TRBV7-6	TRBJ2-2	CASSLGTRVNTGELFF	TGTGCCAGCAGCTTAGGGACTAGAGTAAACACCGGGGAGCTGTTTTTT
NA	TRBD2	18	TRBV6-5	TRBJ2-3	CASSYHPQRGGRTDTQYF	TGTGCCAGCAGTTACCATCCGCAGCGGGGGGGCCGGACAGATACGCAGTATTTT
few	NA	14	TRBV15	TRBJ1-5	CATSSKRSNQPQHF	TGTGCCACCAGCAGTAAGCGTAGCAATCAGCCCCAGCATTTT
many	NA	15	TRBV7-8	TRBJ2-5	CASSLPPIGEETQYF	TGTGCCAGCAGCTTACCCCCGATAGGGGAAGAGACCCAGTACTTC
NA	NA	15	TRBV27	TRBJ2-3	CASTKWAASTDTQYF	TGTGCCAGCACGAAATGGGCGGCGAGCACAGATACGCAGTATTTT
many	TRBD1	15	TRBV3-1	TRBJ2-5	CASSQGTGDQETQYF	TGTGCCAGCAGCCAAGGCACAGGGGACCAAGAGACCCAGTACTTC
NA	NA	15	TRBV13	TRBJ2-7	CASSPGISESYEQYF	TGTGCCAGCAGCCCAGGCATCTCGGAATCCTACGAGCAGTACTTC
NA	NA	15	TRBV20-1	TRBJ1-5	CSARGPAMSNQPQHF	TGCAGTGCTAGAGGTCCAGCAATGTCCAATCAGCCCCAGCATTTT
NA	NA	15	TRBV5-6	TRBJ2-1	CASSPGNPSYNEQFF	TGTGCCAGCAGCCCAGGGAACCCTTCCTACAATGAGCAGTTCTTC
NA	NA	15	TRBV27	TRBJ2-1	CASSQTLGDENEQFF	TGTGCCAGCAGTCAGACCTTAGGGGATGAGAATGAGCAGTTCTTC
NA	TRBD2	15	TRBV12-3/TRBV12-4	TRBJ2-3	CASRLAGVGPDTQYF	TGTGCCAGCAGGTTAGCGGGAGTGGGGCCAGATACGCAGTATTTT
few	NA	11	TRBV7-9	TRBJ2-4	CASSLDSSKYF	TGTGCCAGCAGCTTGGACAGTTCTAAGTACTTC
NA	NA	16	TRBV13	TRBJ2-3	CASSLRAGSFTDTQYF	TGTGCCAGCAGCTTAAGGGCAGGGTCGTTCACAGATACGCAGTATTTT
few	NA	13	TRBV5-4	TRBJ2-3	CASSLEVGGTQYF	TGTGCCAGCAGCTTGGAGGTGGGCGGTACGCAGTATTTT
many	NA	13	TRBV12-3/TRBV12-4	TRBJ1-1	CASSLLNDPEAFF	TGTGCCAGCAGTTTATTAAACGACCCTGAAGCTTTCTTT
NA	TRBD2	18	TRBV7-8	TRBJ2-1	CASSSSRVPGLALDEQFF	TGTGCCAGCAGCAGCTCGAGAGTACCGGGACTAGCGTTGGATGAGCAGTTCTTC
NA	NA	15	TRBV2	TRBJ1-5	CASSEAEATAQPQHF	TGTGCCAGCAGTGAAGCGGAGGCCACAGCCCAGCCCCAGCATTTT
many	NA	11	TRBV12-3/TRBV12-4	TRBJ1-2	CASSSGYGYTF	TGTGCCAGCAGTTCCGGCTATGGCTACACCTTC
few	NA	12	TRBV28	TRBJ1-5	CAWGGSNQPQHF	TGTGCTTGGGGGGGTAGCAATCAGCCCCAGCATTTT
few	TRBD2	15	TRBV28	TRBJ2-3	CASSPPAGVTDTQYF	TGTGCCAGCAGTCCACCAGCGGGAGTAACAGATACGCAGTATTTT
NA	NA	13	TRBV12-3/TRBV12-4	TRBJ1-2	CASNTGRSYGYTF	TGTGCCAGCAATACGGGACGGAGCTATGGCTACACCTTC
NA	NA	15	TRBV20-1	TRBJ2-5	CSARGTRGPKETQYF	TGCAGTGCTAGGGGTACTAGAGGGCCCAAAGAGACCCAGTACTTC
few	TRBD1	16	TRBV6-5	TRBJ2-3	CASSYSGQGSTDTQYF	TGTGCCAGCAGTTACTCGGGACAGGGTAGCACAGATACGCAGTATTTT
few	NA	15	TRBV28	TRBJ2-3	CASSFPAGAGDTQYF	TGTGCCAGCAGTTTTCCCGCGGGGGCCGGGGATACGCAGTATTTT
NA	TRBD2	17	TRBV7-9	TRBJ2-1	CASSPTTSGTPYNEQFF	TGTGCCAGCAGCCCGACGACTAGCGGGACCCCTTACAATGAGCAGTTCTTC
NA	TRBD1	13	TRBV28	TRBJ2-5	CASSSGQRETQYF	TGTGCCAGCAGTTCGGGACAGAGAGAGACCCAGTACTTC
NA	TRBD2	16	TRBV2	TRBJ2-7	CASRVEERGVSYEQYF	TGTGCCAGCAGAGTCGAAGAGCGGGGAGTCTCCTACGAGCAGTACTTC
many	TRBD2	15	TRBV20-1	TRBJ2-7	CSARDEREGLYEQYF	TGCAGTGCTAGAGATGAGAGGGAGGGCCTCTACGAGCAGTACTTC
NA	NA	13	TRBV28	TRBJ2-7	CASKRAGSYEQYF	TGTGCCAGCAAGAGGGCGGGATCCTACGAGCAGTACTTC
few	NA	14	TRBV28	TRBJ2-7	CASSLGVALVEQYF	TGTGCCAGCAGCCTCGGGGTAGCGTTGGTCGAGCAGTACTTC
NA	NA	11	TRBV7-9	TRBJ2-1	CATMLGGEQFF	TGTGCCACTATGTTGGGGGGTGAGCAGTTCTTC
NA	TRBD1	15	TRBV20-1	TRBJ1-1	CSARGDRVWDTEAFF	TGCAGTGCTAGGGGGGACAGGGTATGGGACACTGAAGCTTTCTTT
few	TRBD2	14	TRBV7-3	TRBJ2-7	CASSLSGGSAEQYF	TGTGCCAGCAGCTTAAGCGGGGGTTCGGCGGAGCAGTACTTC
few	TRBD2	16	TRBV11-1	TRBJ2-1	CASSAPGTSGSNEQFF	TGTGCCAGCAGTGCTCCCGGGACTAGCGGGTCTAATGAGCAGTTCTTC
few	NA	13	TRBV15	TRBJ1-1	CATTKGTHTEAFF	TGTGCCACCACCAAAGGGACCCACACTGAAGCTTTCTTT
NA	TRBD2	13	TRBV9	TRBJ2-1	CASSGDYYNEQFF	TGTGCCAGCAGCGGGGACTACTACAATGAGCAGTTCTTC
NA	NA	15	TRBV29-1	TRBJ2-6	CSVEDRVSGANVLTF	TGCAGCGTTGAAGATCGGGTATCTGGGGCCAACGTCCTGACTTTC
NA	NA	15	TRBV24-1	TRBJ2-2	CATSEGRGRTGELFF	TGTGCCACCAGTGAGGGCAGGGGAAGGACCGGGGAGCTGTTTTTT
many	TRBD2	16	TRBV12-3/TRBV12-4	TRBJ2-7	CASSSPTSGTWHEQYF	TGTGCCAGCAGTTCCCCGACTAGCGGGACTTGGCACGAGCAGTACTTC
NA	NA	15	TRBV9	TRBJ1-1	CASSAEDYSEGKAFF	TGTGCCAGCAGCGCAGAGGACTATTCGGAAGGTAAAGCTTTCTTT
once	NA	13	TRBV4-1	TRBJ2-5	CASSQGGLLPQYF	TGCGCCAGCAGCCAAGGGGGGCTCTTGCCCCAGTACTTC
NA	TRBD2	17	TRBV29-1	TRBJ2-1	CSVLSTGTRNQYNEQFF	TGCAGCGTGTTAAGTACCGGGACTAGAAATCAATACAATGAGCAGTTCTTC
NA	TRBD2	14	TRBV28	TRBJ2-7	CASSPAGGTYEQYF	TGTGCCAGCAGTCCCGCGGGAGGAACCTACGAGCAGTACTTC